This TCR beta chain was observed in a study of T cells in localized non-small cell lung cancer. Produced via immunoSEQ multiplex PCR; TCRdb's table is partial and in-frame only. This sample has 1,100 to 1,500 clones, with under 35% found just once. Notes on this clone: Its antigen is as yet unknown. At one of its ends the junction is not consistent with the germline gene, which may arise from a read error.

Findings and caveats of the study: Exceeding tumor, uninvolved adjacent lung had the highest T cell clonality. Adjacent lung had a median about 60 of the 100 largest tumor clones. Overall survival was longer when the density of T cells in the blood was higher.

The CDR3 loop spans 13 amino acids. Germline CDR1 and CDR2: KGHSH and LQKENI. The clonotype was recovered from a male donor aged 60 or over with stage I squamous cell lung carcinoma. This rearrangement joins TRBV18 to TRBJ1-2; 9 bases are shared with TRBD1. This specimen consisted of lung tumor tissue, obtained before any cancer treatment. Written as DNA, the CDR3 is TGTGCCAGCTCACCACTACAGGGGGCCCCGGCCGCCTTC. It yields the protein CASSPLQGAPAAF.